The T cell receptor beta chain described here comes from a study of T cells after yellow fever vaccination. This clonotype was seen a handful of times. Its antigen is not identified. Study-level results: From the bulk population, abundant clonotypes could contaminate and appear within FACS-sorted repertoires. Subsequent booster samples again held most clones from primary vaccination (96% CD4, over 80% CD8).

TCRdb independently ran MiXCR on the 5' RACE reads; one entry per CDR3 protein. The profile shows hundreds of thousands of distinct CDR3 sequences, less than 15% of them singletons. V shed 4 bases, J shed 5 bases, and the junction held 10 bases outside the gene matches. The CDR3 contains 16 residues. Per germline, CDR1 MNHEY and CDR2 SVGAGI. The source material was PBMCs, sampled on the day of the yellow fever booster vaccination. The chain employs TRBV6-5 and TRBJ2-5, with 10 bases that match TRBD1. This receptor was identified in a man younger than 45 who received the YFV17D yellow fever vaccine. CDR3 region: CASSSWDRGPQETQYF. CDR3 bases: TGTGCCAGCAGTTCATGGGACAGGGGCCCTCAGGAGACCCAGTACTTC.